Listed here are 27 T cell receptor beta chains from one sample, sequenced in a study of CD8 T cells in ankylosing spondylitis. TCRdb reanalysed the 5' RACE reads using MiXCR and keeps one entry per CDR3 protein. Of about 100,000 distinct CDR3 sequences listed, around 24% are singletons. Sequenced sample: synovial fluid, either unsorted or a sorted T cell fraction (not recorded which). These receptors were taken from a male donor with ankylosing spondylitis.

V and J are TRBV11-2 and TRBJ1-2; D is possibly TRBD1 (6 bases). The germline V gene encodes CDR1 SGHAT and CDR2 FQNNGV. V was pared by 0 bases and J by 4 bases, with 9 bases between. The length of the CDR3 is 14 residues. The DNA for the CDR3 is TGTGCCAGCAGCTTAGAGGGGGCCAGCTATGGCTACACCTTC. It translates to CASSLEGASYGYTF. The full variable domain, with the rest looked up from reference TRBV11-2 and TRBJ1-2, is EAGVAQSPRYKIIEKRQSVAFWCNPISGHATLYWYQQILGQGPKLLIQFQNNGVVDDSQLPKDRFSAERLKGVDSTLKIQPAKLEDSAVYLCASSLEGASYGYTFGSGTRLTVV.

J is TRBJ1-2 and V is TRBV20-1; D unclear. This CDR3 comprises 13 residues. Trimming cost V 6 bases and J 0 bases, with 11 bases left between them. In germline, CDR1 is DFQATT, CDR2 SNEGSKA (reference sequence). Written as DNA, the CDR3 is TGCAGTGCCGCCTCGATAGCTAACTATGGCTACACCTTC. It translates to CSAASIANYGYTF.

The CDR3 DNA sequence: TGCGCCAGCAGCTCGACTAGCGGCACAGATACGCAGTATTTT. Its translation: CASSSTSGTDTQYF. The chain links TRBV5-1 to TRBJ2-3; 8 bases are a match to TRBD2. Per the germline V gene, CDR1 is SGHRS and CDR2 is YFSETQ. This CDR3 has 14 amino acids. Trimming removed 3 bases from V and 1 base from J; junction bases left unmatched: 1.

A word on this clonotype: A read error may be the cause here, since a much bigger clone is one base away. The chain is built from TRBV12-3 or TRBV12-4 and TRBJ2-4; TRBD2 matches at 9 bases. The CDR3 has 16 amino acids. CDR3 sequence reads: CASSPSGRISKSIQYF. CDR3 bases: TGTGCCAGCAGTCCCAGCGGGAGGATTTCCAAAAGCATTCAGTACTTC.

This clonotype was picked up a small number of times. The V and J genes are TRBV24-1 and TRBJ2-1; 13 bases map to TRBD2. In germline, CDR1 is KGHDR, CDR2 SFDVKD. The V segment lost 4 bases and the J segment 10 bases; nucleotides outside the gene matches: 3. The CDR3 contains 14 residues. The CDR3: CATSDGLAGEEQFF. The DNA of the CDR3 is TGTGCCACCAGTGACGGACTAGCGGGGGAGGAGCAGTTCTTC.

V gene TRBV29-1 combines with J gene TRBJ2-7; D is perhaps TRBD2 (7 bases). Germline CDR1 is SQVTM and CDR2 is ANQGSEA. CDR3 length equals 14 residues. V lost 6 bases, J lost 3 bases, and 18 bases lay in between. CDR3 DNA sequence: TGCAGCGTCGTAGGGGGGGATACGGGCTACGAGCAGTACTTC. Translated, it gives CSVVGGDTGYEQYF.

The chain uses TRBV10-2 and TRBJ2-5; D is possibly TRBD2 (6 bases). This CDR3 is 14 amino acids long. Germline V gives CDR1 WSHSY, CDR2 SAAADI. Trimming shortened V by 5 bases and J by 4 bases, and 14 bases separated the two germline ends. CDR3 loop: CASSRRGIIETQYF. In nucleotides, the CDR3 is TGCGCCAGCAGTAGGAGGGGAATAATAGAGACCCAGTACTTC.

This clonotype turned up a few times. The chain couples TRBV29-1 to TRBJ1-1; no clear D gene. V lost 5 bases to trimming and J lost 1 base, with 5 bases between them. Germline V gene data show CDR1 as SQVTM and CDR2 as ANQGSEA. The CDR3 is made up of 11 amino acids. The chain's CDR3 is CSVRRNTEAFF. In DNA, the CDR3 is TGCAGCGTTCGAAGGAACACTGAAGCTTTCTTT.

There are many counts of this clonotype. This chain links TRBV30 with TRBJ2-4, with D uncertain. Per the germline V gene, CDR1 is GTSNPN and CDR2 is SVGIG (reference sequence). The V gene lost 2 bases and the J gene lost 2 bases, with 19 bases spanning the gap. The CDR3 totals 17 residues. The CDR3 nucleotides are TGTGCCTGGAGTCCTAAGTCCGGCCGGTTATCCAAAAACATTCAGTACTTC. Translated: CAWSPKSGRLSKNIQYF. Full variable domain (remainder filled in from reference TRBV30 and TRBJ2-4): SQTIHQWPATLVQPVGSPLSLECTVEGTSNPNLYWYRQAAGRGLQLLFYSVGIGQISSEVPQNLSASRPQDRQFILSSKKLLLSDSGFYLCAWSPKSGRLSKNIQYFGAGTRLSVL.

This clonotype was seen a handful of times. The CDR3 nucleotides are TGTGCCAGCAGCCCCAGGACTAGCGGGAGGGCCGCAGATACGCAGTATTTT. It is translated as CASSPRTSGRAADTQYF. The genes are TRBV4-2 and TRBJ2-3; 15 bases line up with TRBD2. Losses at the gene ends were 4 bases for V and 4 bases for J; bases not matched to a gene: 6. The CDR3 has 17 amino acids. Germline V gene lookup returns CDR1 LGHNA and CDR2 YNFKEQ.

The rearrangement links TRBV20-1 to TRBJ2-5; maybe TRBD2 (7 bases). Germline V CDR1 and CDR2: DFQATT, SNEGSKA (reference sequence). Trimming left V 6 bases short and J 5 bases short, with 13 bases between. The CDR3 extends over 12 amino acids. CDR3 amino acids: CSAAGAAETQYF. The CDR3, as DNA: TGCAGTGCGGCGGGGGCCGCGGAGACCCAGTACTTC.

The sample holds a few counts of this clonotype. The chain is built from TRBV4-1 and TRBJ2-1; the D gene could be TRBD1 or TRBD2 (5 bases each). The germline V gene encodes CDR1 MGHRA and CDR2 YSYEKL. V was clipped by 1 base and J by 8 bases, with 21 bases between them. The CDR3 totals 17 residues. This chain's CDR3 is CASSQGAVDPGAYEQFF. DNA of the CDR3: TGCGCCAGCAGCCAAGGTGCAGTGGACCCCGGGGCCTATGAGCAGTTCTTC.

This rearrangement joins TRBV10-3 to TRBJ2-7; TRBD1 agrees at 9 bases. The CDR3 spans 14 residues. Germline V gene data show CDR1 as ENHRY and CDR2 as SYGVKD. The ends lost 10 bases at V and 3 bases at J; junction bases unmatched: 10. CDR3 nucleotide sequence: TGTGCCACCATTCCGGGACAGGGAGTCTACGAGCAGTACGTC. Its translation: CATIPGQGVYEQYV.

This clonotype was counted a few times. J is TRBJ2-7 and V is TRBV4-2; D may be TRBD1 (6 bases). The CDR3 length is 19 residues. Germline CDR1 and CDR2: LGHNA and YNFKEQ. Trimming cost V 0 bases and J 2 bases, with 23 bases left between them. The CDR3 DNA reads as TGTGCCAGCAGCCAAGAGACCCCCGACAGGAGTAGTCCTCCCTACGAGCAGTACGTC. It is translated as CASSQETPDRSSPPYEQYV.

The V and J genes are TRBV6-1 and TRBJ1-5, with D unclear. With 6 bases removed from V and 0 bases from J, the gap between germline ends came to 15 bases. Looked up from germline, CDR1 is MNHNS and CDR2 is SASEGT. This CDR3 contains 16 residues. This CDR3 is CASSGLVGYSNQPQHF. Here the CDR3 DNA reads TGTGCCAGCAGCGGTCTCGTGGGGTATAGCAATCAGCCCCAGCATTTT.

There are many counts of this clonotype. This chain links TRBV7-9 with TRBJ2-7, with 11 nucleotides matching TRBD2. Germline V gene sequence: CDR1 SEHNR, CDR2 FQNEAQ (reference sequence). CDR3 length: 15 residues. V gave up 1 base and J gave up 4 bases; unmatched junction bases: 3. In DNA, the CDR3 is TGTGCCAGCAGCTTAGTACTAGCGGGAGCTTACGAGCAGTACTTC. Residues: CASSLVLAGAYEQYF.

The V gene is TRBV3-1, the J gene TRBJ1-1; no clear D. This CDR3 has 14 amino acids. Germline V gene data show CDR1 as LGHDT and CDR2 as YNNKEL (reference sequence). With 4 bases removed from V and 2 bases from J, the gap between germline ends came to 11 bases. The CDR3 protein is CASSLTQSNTEAFF. CDR3 DNA sequence: TGTGCCAGCAGCCTAACCCAGAGTAACACTGAAGCTTTCTTT.

This clonotype occurred once. The chain combines TRBV29-1 with TRBJ2-3; unclear D gene. Per germline, CDR1 SQVTM and CDR2 ANQGSEA. V was pared by 4 bases and J by 6 bases, with 11 bases between. This CDR3 is built from 12 residues. The CDR3 sequence is CSVVLVGDTQYF. The CDR3 nucleotides are TGCAGCGTTGTTCTAGTCGGCGATACGCAGTATTTT.

The V call is TRBV19, the J call TRBJ2-1; 12 bases agree with TRBD2. There are 18 residues in the CDR3. Germline V gene data show CDR1 as LNHDA and CDR2 as SQIVND (reference sequence). V lost 3 bases and J lost 4; bases outside the gene matches: 10. CDR3 bases: TGTGCCAGTAGTATTCCCCTAGCGGGAGGGCCTGGGTACAATGAGCAGTTCTTC. Protein: CASSIPLAGGPGYNEQFF.

This clonotype was seen a handful of times. The J gene is TRBJ2-2, the V gene TRBV19; 7 positions match TRBD1. Trimming took 4 bases from V and 3 from J; bases not matched to a gene: 5. The CDR3 has 15 amino acids. Germline CDR1 and CDR2: LNHDA and SQIVND (reference sequence). CDR3 DNA sequence: TGTGCCAGTAGTACACAGGGGATAGACACCGGGGAGCTGTTTTTT. It is translated as CASSTQGIDTGELFF.

Points on this clonotype: Possible read error: a much larger clone is one base away. The chain employs TRBV10-2 and TRBJ1-5, with D possibly being TRBD1 (5 bases). The CDR3 has 13 residues. Germline assignment: CDR1 WSHSY and CDR2 SAAADI. The CDR3 DNA reads as TGCACCAGCAGTGAGGGATTGGGACGGCCCCAGCATTTT. It encodes CTSSEGLGRPQHF.

The CDR3 DNA reads TGCGCCAGCAGTGAGGCCGCCTACGAGCAGTACTTC. Translation gives CASSEAAYEQYF. V and J are TRBV10-2 and TRBJ2-7; D is ambiguous. This CDR3 is 12 amino acids long. Germline lookup yields CDR1 WSHSY and CDR2 SAAADI. Trimming left V 2 bases short and J 2 bases short, with 4 bases between.

The V call is TRBV10-3, the J call TRBJ2-5, with TRBD1 matching over 11 bases. Germline lookup yields CDR1 ENHRY and CDR2 SYGVKD. CDR3 size: 15 residues. V shed 3 bases and J 5 bases; nucleotides not matched to a gene: 5. This chain's CDR3 is CAISDPGTGGETQYF. DNA of the CDR3: TGTGCCATCAGTGACCCCGGGACAGGGGGGGAGACCCAGTACTTC.

The chain couples TRBV29-1 to TRBJ2-1; 7 bases agree with TRBD2. There are 13 residues in the CDR3. Germline V gene sequence: CDR1 SQVTM, CDR2 ANQGSEA. The trim removed 6 bases at V and 1 base at J, leaving 3 bases unmatched. CDR3 in amino acids: CSVGLYSYNEQFF. In nucleotides, the CDR3 is TGCAGCGTGGGACTATATTCCTACAATGAGCAGTTCTTC.

The chain recombines TRBV6-5 with TRBJ2-1; 15 nucleotides line up with TRBD2. Germline assignment: CDR1 MNHEY and CDR2 SVGAGI. J lost 1 base, V lost 2 bases, and 0 bases had no gene match. The CDR3 extends over 17 amino acids. The CDR3 DNA reads as TGTGCCAGCAGTTACGGACTAGCGGGAGGGTCCTACAATGAGCAGTTCTTC. Its translation is CASSYGLAGGSYNEQFF.

This clonotype was observed at least ten times. The chain is built from TRBV25-1 and TRBJ2-2; weak D call: TRBD2 (7 bases). The CDR3 has 15 amino acids. Germline V lookup: CDR1 MGHDK, CDR2 SYGVNS. Trimming took off 1 base at V and 6 bases at J, with 12 bases between the two ends. CDR3 DNA: TGTGCCAGCAGTGAATCCGGGGAGGGGGCCGGGGAGCTGTTTTTT. Protein sequence: CASSESGEGAGELFF.

This clonotype showed up just a few times. The chain recombines TRBV20-1 with TRBJ2-1; 10 bases are a match to TRBD2. Germline V gives CDR1 DFQATT, CDR2 SNEGSKA (reference sequence). The CDR3 consists of 16 residues. J gave up 3 bases and V 3 bases, and 8 bases lay outside the gene matches. The CDR3 DNA reads as TGCAGTGCTAGCGAACTAGCGGGATTCGACTACAATGAGCAGTTCTTC. Encoded protein: CSASELAGFDYNEQFF.